Following are 32 T cell receptor beta chains from one sample sequenced in a study of T cells after yellow fever vaccination. A single record per CDR3 protein comes from TCRdb applying MiXCR to the 5' RACE reads. The profile shows roughly 240,000 distinct CDR3 sequences, 5.5% to 8.5% of them singletons. The specimen comprised CD4+ T cells sorted from PBMCs, sampled on the day of the yellow fever booster vaccination. The origin of the receptors is a man aged 30 to 39 who received the YFV17D yellow fever vaccine.

This clonotype was counted many times. The chain recombines TRBV20-1 with TRBJ2-1; D might be TRBD2 (7 bases). This CDR3 comprises 16 residues. Germline V gene data show CDR1 as DFQATT and CDR2 as SNEGSKA (reference sequence). V lost 7 bases and J 1 base, leaving 20 bases between the germline ends. The CDR3 here is CSVPFGGGSSYNEQFF. CDR3 DNA: TGCAGTGTACCGTTCGGGGGCGGGAGTTCCTACAATGAGCAGTTCTTC.

This clonotype appeared many times. The V call is TRBV2, the J call TRBJ2-2; D is undetermined. The CDR3 spans 14 residues. Trimming removed 7 bases at V and 0 bases at J, with 9 bases between. CDR1 and CDR2 from the germline V gene are SNHLY and FYNNEI. CDR3 sequence reads: CASKPDANTGELFF. In DNA, the CDR3 is TGTGCCAGCAAACCAGACGCGAACACCGGGGAGCTGTTTTTT.

The chain combines TRBV4-3 with TRBJ2-3; 7 nucleotides align to TRBD1. Germline lookup yields CDR1 LGHNA and CDR2 YSLEER. CDR3 size: 13 residues. The V and J ends lost 5 bases and 7 bases, in that order; junction bases with no gene match: 6. This CDR3 is CASSYTGENTQYF. CDR3 nucleotides: TGCGCCAGCAGCTATACAGGGGAGAATACGCAGTATTTT.

This chain uses TRBV30 with TRBJ1-2; 7 bases agree with TRBD1. CDR1 and CDR2 from the germline V gene are GTSNPN and SVGIG (reference sequence). The CDR3 has 13 amino acids. Trimming removed 4 bases from V and 4 bases from J; junction bases left unmatched: 6. CDR3: CAWILQGFYGYTF. The CDR3 nucleotides read TGTGCCTGGATCCTACAGGGGTTCTATGGCTACACCTTC.

The sample holds a few counts of this clonotype. This sequence joins TRBV11-2 and TRBJ1-1; D perhaps matches TRBD1 (5 bases). Germline V gene sequence: CDR1 SGHAT, CDR2 FQNNGV. V shed 3 bases and J shed 5 bases, with 16 bases lying between them. This CDR3 spans 15 amino acids. The CDR3 is CASSLTAGIGTEAFF. CDR3 nucleotide sequence: TGTGCCAGCAGCTTGACAGCCGGGATAGGAACTGAAGCTTTCTTT.

There are many counts of this clonotype. V usage is TRBV28 and J usage is TRBJ1-1, with D possibly TRBD1 on 6 matching bases. Per the germline V gene, CDR1 is MDHEN and CDR2 is SYDVKM. The CDR3 totals 15 residues. The V end lost 5 bases, the J end lost 6 bases, and 19 bases lay between the germline ends. CDR3 region: CASSGFDRRGAEAFF. CDR3 bases: TGTGCCAGCAGTGGATTCGACAGGAGGGGCGCTGAAGCTTTCTTT.

There are a few counts of this clonotype. This chain connects TRBV18 to TRBJ1-5; D is undetermined. The CDR3 spans 17 residues. V was trimmed by 3 bases and J by 2 bases, leaving 17 bases between them. Germline lookup yields CDR1 KGHSH and CDR2 LQKENI. The CDR3 is CASSPQNGVGGNQPQHF. CDR3 DNA sequence: TGTGCCAGCTCACCCCAAAACGGGGTCGGAGGCAATCAGCCCCAGCATTTT.

The V and J genes are TRBV12-3 or TRBV12-4 and TRBJ2-1; no firm D call. This CDR3 is built from 16 residues. V dropped 4 bases and J dropped 0 bases, with 13 bases sitting between them. CDR3 sequence reads: CASSSPTESSYNEQFF. CDR3 in DNA: TGTGCCAGCAGTTCCCCGACGGAGAGCTCCTACAATGAGCAGTTCTTC.

The chain recombines TRBV7-2 with TRBJ2-7; the match to TRBD1 covers 11 bases. CDR3 length equals 16 residues. Looked up from germline, CDR1 is SGHTA and CDR2 is FQGNSA. The V segment lost 2 bases and the J segment 3 bases; nucleotides outside the gene matches: 6. DNA for the CDR3: TGTGCCAGCAGCTTACCACTGGGACAGGGGGGCTACGAGCAGTACTTC. Its translation is CASSLPLGQGGYEQYF.

This clonotype was counted a few times. The chain combines TRBV6-2 or TRBV6-3 with TRBJ2-1; D unclear. The CDR3 sequence is 16 residues long. Germline values: CDR1 MNHEY, CDR2 SVGEGT. V was clipped by 5 bases and J by 3 bases, with 17 bases between them. CDR3 nucleotides: TGTGCCAGCAGTAATCGTCCTCGCGCCCGCTACAATGAGCAGTTCTTC. Residues: CASSNRPRARYNEQFF.

This clonotype was detected many times. CDR3 nucleotides: TGTGCCAGCATCACTTCGGGACGAAGACAAGAGACCCAGTACTTC. Translating it yields CASITSGRRQETQYF. V is TRBV6-1 and J is TRBJ2-5; D may match TRBD1 or TRBD2 (5 bases each). Between the trimmed V and J ends, which lost 7 bases and 2 bases, there was a span of 17 bases. Germline V lookup: CDR1 MNHNS, CDR2 SASEGT. This CDR3 contains 15 residues.

This clonotype was counted ten times or more. The chain employs TRBV7-2 and TRBJ2-7; D remains unclear. CDR3 length: 13 amino acids. V lost 3 bases, J lost 4 bases, and 10 bases lay in between. From germline, CDR1 is SGHTA and CDR2 FQGNSA. The CDR3, as DNA: TGTGCCAGCAGCTTCCAGGTTACGTACGAGCAGTACTTC. Its translation: CASSFQVTYEQYF.

This clonotype turned up a few times. This CDR3 reads CASSQFLSETQYF. In nucleotides, the CDR3 is TGTGCCAGCAGCCAATTCTTATCGGAGACCCAGTACTTC. The chain has TRBV14 and TRBJ2-5; D remains unclear. V was pared by 2 bases and J by 5 bases, with 9 bases between. Germline V gene lookup returns CDR1 SGHDN and CDR2 FVKESK. CDR3 length equals 13 residues.

This clonotype was detected ten times or more. The rearrangement uses TRBV28 and TRBJ2-4, with D maybe TRBD1 (5 bases). CDR1 is MDHEN, CDR2 SYDVKM, per germline. This CDR3 contains 17 residues. The V end lost 6 bases, the J end lost 0 bases, and 18 bases lay between the germline ends. CDR3 sequence: CASRLDSQISAKNIQYF. Written as DNA, the CDR3 is TGTGCCAGCAGATTAGACAGCCAAATCTCAGCCAAAAACATTCAGTACTTC.

At least ten counts were recorded for this clonotype. V and J are TRBV5-1 and TRBJ1-1; D unclear. The CDR3 covers 13 residues. In germline, CDR1 is SGHRS, CDR2 YFSETQ. Trimming took 0 bases from V and 6 from J, leaving 9 bases between them. The CDR3 here is CASSLEGSAEAFF. The CDR3 bases are TGCGCCAGCAGCTTGGAAGGGAGCGCTGAAGCTTTCTTT.

The chain uses TRBV30 and TRBJ2-1; D perhaps matches TRBD1 (6 bases). V dropped 0 bases and J dropped 2 bases, with 20 bases sitting between them. Germline CDR1 and CDR2: GTSNPN and SVGIG (reference sequence). The CDR3 loop spans 18 amino acids. CDR3 bases: TGTGCCTGGAGTGTACAGATGGGTAGGGGGATTACCTACAATGAGCAGTTCTTC. Translated, it gives CAWSVQMGRGITYNEQFF.

The chain recombines TRBV4-2 with TRBJ2-2; TRBD2 matches at 8 bases. Germline values: CDR1 LGHNA, CDR2 YNFKEQ. V lost 0 bases, J lost 6 bases, and 12 bases stayed unmatched. The CDR3 covers 18 residues. CDR3 sequence (DNA): TGTGCCAGCAGCCAAGATCCGGACGGGAGGGCTCGGGCCGGGGAGCTGTTTTTT. Protein: CASSQDPDGRARAGELFF.

Concerning this clonotype: At one of its ends the junction is not consistent with the germline gene, which may arise from a read error. CDR3 sequence reads: CASRSTTGSKQPQHF. The CDR3 coding sequence is TGTGCCAGCAGGTCAACAACTGGGAGCAAACAGCCCCAGCATTTT. The V and J genes are TRBV12-3 or TRBV12-4 and TRBJ1-5, with no clear D. There are 15 residues in the CDR3.

This clonotype has more than one count but fewer than ten. The rearrangement uses TRBV7-2 and TRBJ2-3, with unresolved D. V lost 5 bases and J lost 10, with 13 bases in between. Germline V CDR1 and CDR2: SGHTA, FQGNSA. The CDR3 loop spans 12 amino acids. DNA of the CDR3: TGTGCCAGCAGCGCCCTCCAGATTGCGCAGTATTTT. It is translated as CASSALQIAQYF.

At least ten counts were recorded for this clonotype. The rearrangement uses TRBV3-1 and TRBJ2-1; D unresolved. CDR1 is LGHDT, CDR2 YNNKEL, per germline (reference sequence). The CDR3 extends over 12 amino acids. Trimming took 1 base from V and 10 from J, leaving 8 bases between them. The CDR3: CASSQVVLEQFF. The CDR3 DNA follows: TGTGCCAGCAGCCAAGTGGTCCTAGAGCAGTTCTTC.

This clonotype was observed many times. This chain uses TRBV5-1 with TRBJ2-7; TRBD2 aligns across 7 bases. CDR1 is SGHRS and CDR2 is YFSETQ in the germline V gene. The CDR3 is 13 residues long. V dropped 4 bases and J dropped 4; count of bases not matched to a gene: 5. The CDR3 is CASSAQAGYEQYF. CDR3 in DNA: TGCGCCAGCAGCGCCCAAGCGGGATACGAGCAGTACTTC.

This clonotype turned up a few times. V gene TRBV7-2 combines with J gene TRBJ2-1; D call uncertain. This CDR3 spans 14 amino acids. Germline V gene data show CDR1 as SGHTA and CDR2 as FQGNSA. V lost 0 bases, J lost 10 bases, and 13 bases lay in between. The CDR3 nucleotides read TGTGCCAGCAGCTTAGCAGACTTGGGCTTAGAGCAGTTCTTC. Translating gives CASSLADLGLEQFF.

This clonotype occurred a few times. The chain links TRBV3-1 to TRBJ2-1, with 15 bases matching TRBD2. This CDR3 is 18 amino acids long. Germline V gives CDR1 LGHDT, CDR2 YNNKEL (reference sequence). J gave up 4 bases and V 8 bases, and 12 bases lay outside the gene matches. The CDR3 here is CASCRSNGLAGGYNEQFF. The CDR3 DNA is TGTGCCAGCTGTCGCTCAAACGGACTAGCGGGAGGGTACAATGAGCAGTTCTTC.

There are a few counts of this clonotype. The CDR3 DNA reads as TGCAGTGCTAGAAAACCGGGGGCCAGGGGGATTGAAGCTTTCTTT. Amino acid sequence: CSARKPGARGIEAFF. The chain joins TRBV20-1 to TRBJ1-1; 7 nucleotides agree with TRBD1. The trim removed 2 bases at V and 7 bases at J, leaving 13 bases unmatched. The CDR3 spans 15 residues. Germline V lookup: CDR1 DFQATT, CDR2 SNEGSKA (reference sequence).

The chain has TRBV3-1 and TRBJ2-7; 8 positions agree with TRBD2. Germline V gene lookup returns CDR1 LGHDT and CDR2 YNNKEL (reference sequence). CDR3 length equals 19 residues. The J segment lost 4 bases and the V segment lost 11 bases, leaving 28 bases of the junction unmatched. In nucleotides, the CDR3 is TGTGCCTTCTGTTTTATCGGCAGCGGGAGTGGTCCCTACGGTTACGAGCAGTACTTC. It is translated as CAFCFIGSGSGPYGYEQYF.

This clonotype has just a few counts. This chain links TRBV20-1 with TRBJ2-2, with 9 positions matching TRBD2. V shed 4 bases and J 4 bases; nucleotides not matched to a gene: 4. CDR3 length: 14 amino acids. Germline CDR1 and CDR2: DFQATT and SNEGSKA (reference sequence). DNA for the CDR3: TGCAGTGCTATCCGCGGGAGGGGCACCGGGGAGCTGTTTTTT. Its translation is CSAIRGRGTGELFF.

This clonotype was detected many times. The chain has TRBV7-6 and TRBJ2-1; D unclear. Trimming took off 2 bases at V and 9 bases at J, with 17 bases between the two ends. Per the germline V gene, CDR1 is SGHVS and CDR2 is FNYEAQ. CDR3 length equals 15 residues. CDR3: CASSLSASTGGEQFF. The CDR3 DNA follows: TGTGCCAGCAGCTTATCCGCTTCGACCGGCGGTGAGCAGTTCTTC.

In this sample, this clonotype turned up a few times. The chain couples TRBV9 to TRBJ2-1, with 7 bases fitting TRBD2. With 3 bases clipped from V and 0 bases from J, the junction kept 3 bases outside the gene matches. The CDR3 is 15 residues long. CDR1 SGDLS and CDR2 YYNGEE come from the germline V gene. CDR3 coding DNA: TGTGCCAGCAGCGCCCGGGACTACTCCTACAATGAGCAGTTCTTC. Its translation: CASSARDYSYNEQFF. Drawing the rest from reference TRBV9 and TRBJ2-1, the complete variable domain is DSGVTQTPKHLITATGQRVTLRCSPRSGDLSVYWYQQSLDQGLQFLIQYYNGEERAKGNILERFSAQQFPDLHSELNLSSLELGDSALYFCASSARDYSYNEQFFGPGTRLTVL.

In this sample, this clonotype turned up many times. The chain couples TRBV20-1 to TRBJ2-4; 7 positions match TRBD1. This CDR3 spans 12 amino acids. Germline trimming cut 2 bases from V and 5 bases from J; bases unmatched to any gene: 0. Germline CDR1 and CDR2: DFQATT and SNEGSKA (reference sequence). The DNA of the CDR3 is TGCAGTGCTAGAACAGGGGAAAACATTCAGTACTTC. Encoded protein: CSARTGENIQYF.

The chain uses TRBV20-1 and TRBJ2-5; D is perhaps TRBD1 (5 bases). Trimming stripped 3 bases from V and 5 bases from J, with 13 bases between. CDR3 size: 13 residues. CDR1 and CDR2 (germline): DFQATT, SNEGSKA (reference sequence). The CDR3 DNA sequence: TGCAGTGCTAGGCGTACAGGAAGGGAGACCCAGTACTTC. Encoded protein: CSARRTGRETQYF.

This chain links TRBV7-9 with TRBJ2-5; D not resolved. V was clipped by 5 bases and J by 2 bases, with 12 bases between them. The CDR3 runs to 14 residues. Germline V lookup: CDR1 SEHNR, CDR2 FQNEAQ (reference sequence). CDR3 in amino acids: CASSKNGQQETQYF. The CDR3 DNA reads TGTGCCAGCAGCAAAAATGGGCAGCAAGAGACCCAGTACTTC.

The V gene is TRBV7-7, the J gene TRBJ2-3; D may be TRBD2 (6 bases). V lost 0 bases to trimming and J lost 3 bases, with 10 bases between them. Germline V gene lookup returns CDR1 SSHAT and CDR2 FNYEAQ (reference sequence). This CDR3 spans 15 amino acids. CDR3 nucleotide sequence: TGTGCCAGCAGCTTAGCGGCTAGCGAAACAGATACGCAGTATTTT. Protein sequence: CASSLAASETDTQYF. The whole variable domain, remainder taken from reference TRBV7-7 and TRBJ2-3, is GAGVSQSPRYKVTKRGQDVTLRCDPISSHATLYWYQQALGQGPEFLTYFNYEAQPDKSGLPSDRFSAERPEGSISTLTIQRTEQRDSAMYRCASSLAASETDTQYFGPGTRLTVL.